Listed here is a single T cell receptor beta chain. No cognate antigen has been identified for it. Base qualities are missing; no much larger clone stands one base away. The junction carries 13 bases between V and J, which are trimmed by 7 bases and 4 bases respectively. Taken from cysteine to phenylalanine, the CDR3 has 14 residues. The DNA shown is the 42-base CDR3, in frame from base 1. The CDR1 and CDR2 encoded by the germline V gene are MNHEY and SVGAGI. Using the immunoSEQ hsTCRbeta Kit, TCR beta CDR3 regions were sequenced from DNA. Per the original workflow: TCR sequencing data were analysed with the ImmunoSEQ Analyzer. T cell clonality was defined as 1 minus Pielou's evenness, calculated on productive rearrangements. T cell diversity was measured with the inverse Simpson index on productive templates. T cell density was expressed as TCR beta template counts normalized to usable DNA, with usable DNA estimated by amplifying and sequencing housekeeping genes. TCR metrics were compared across histologic stages using two-sided Kruskal-Wallis tests. TCRdb took over this immuneACCESS table, retaining in-frame rearrangements with V and J assigned. Such tables are incomplete; in checked studies, under half of the missing clones stem from an unresolved V gene, and the remainder is unexplained. Clonal size and the V and J genes are those of that table, whereas D and trimming came from the DNA. The sample table contains 15,000 to 20,000 clones; only one count was recorded for around nine tenths of them. The ten largest clonotypes hold 2.5% to 3% of the sample.

This specimen belongs to a study of immune evolution from preneoplasia to lung adenocarcinoma (dated by TCRdb to the early 2020s). Some background on the complete study: HLA loss of heterozygosity was found in approximately 7% of AIS, roughly 16% of MIA and about 32% of ADC lesions, and in no AAH lesions. The study profiled immune contexture across lung adenocarcinoma precursors and invasive adenocarcinoma using immune gene expression, TCR sequencing and multiplex immunofluorescence. Resected precursor lesions (AAH, AIS, MIA) and invasive adenocarcinomas were compared with paired morphologically normal lung tissue. The sample size depended on which specimens were available, not on a prior power calculation. The immune data were combined with whole exome sequencing and methylation data from the same cohort of nodules. The overall cohort was made up of about 53 patients with pulmonary nodules who had surgical resection. TCR sequencing data came from 51 patients. According to the study, 105 samples were used for TCR sequencing. POLYSOLVER was used to infer Class I HLA alleles from exome data, while LOHHLA was used to detect allele-specific HLA loss. The full study reports these points: The findings were based on association rather than direct causation, and larger cohorts with long-term follow-up and longitudinal biopsies were deemed needed. Normal lung showed the highest clonality, whereas later-stage lesions appeared to have higher T cell density and diversity but lower clonality. T cell clonality was highest in KRAS-mutant nodules compared with EGFR-mutant or double wild-type lesions. All patients were from Japan and China, so applicability to Western populations was uncertain. Top T cell clone frequencies were highest in normal lung and appeared to decrease progressively from AAH through AIS, MIA and invasive adenocarcinoma.

Resection was performed on patients in Japan or China between about 2013 and 2018. Histologic diagnosis of each case was confirmed independently by two lung cancer pathologists on H&E slides. Premalignant or tumor cells were enriched for nucleic acid extraction by macro-dissection performed after pathologic assessment. DNA was isolated from FFPE tissue using the AllPrep DNA/RNA FFPE Kit. The sequence links TRBV6-5 to TRBJ2-2; no D gene can be assigned with confidence. Sequenced input: FFPE invasive lung adenocarcinoma tissue. The cell subset or site label, read with the paper, signifies: frankly invasive lung adenocarcinoma (ADC). The TCR was taken from a person aged 65-85 years with invasive lung adenocarcinoma. The CDR3 corresponds to CASKSGSRTGELFF. The DNA sequence is as follows: TGTGCCAGCAAGTCGGGTTCGCGCACCGGGGAGCTGTTTTTT.